This TCR beta chain was obtained from a study of T cell changes during pregnancy in multiple sclerosis. Some clones are missing from TCRdb's copy, which holds only in-frame ones; the method was immunoSEQ multiplex PCR. This sample has roughly 30,000 clones, with around nine tenths found just once. In germline, CDR1 is SGHTA, CDR2 FQGNSA. The CDR3 is 15 residues long. The junction had 3 bases not matched to a gene; V was cut back by 0 bases and J by 6 bases. The sequence derives from a female donor with multiple sclerosis, enrolled in a pregnancy study. The sample in question was CD8+ T cells from peripheral blood mononuclear cells, obtained before pregnancy. V is TRBV7-2 and J is TRBJ2-4; 9 nucleotides line up with TRBD1. Written as DNA, the CDR3 is TGTGCCAGCAGCTTAGCGCCGGGACAGGGAAACATTCAGTACTTC. Amino acid sequence: CASSLAPGQGNIQYF.